Below, one T cell receptor beta chain is given with its context. The table lists this clonotype with many counts. Its cognate antigen has yet to be identified. The sample holds no much larger clone one base away, and base qualities are not on file. The library was made by PCR. Instrument used: Illumina HiSeq 2500. Molecular barcoding was employed in the preparation of TCR libraries, with unique molecular identifiers being used to normalize TCRbeta repertoire quantification. The public reads were quality trimmed at Q25 with fastp and then assembled into clones with MiXCR by TCRdb, keeping productive beta chains. Identical CDR3 protein sequences are pooled into one entry, listed with their most common genes and DNA. The sample table lists approximately 350,000 distinct CDR3 sequences, 15% to 20% of them with a count of one. The ten largest account for about 41% of the sample. CDR1 and CDR2 are drawn from the germline V gene: SGHRS, YFSETQ. Trimming takes 1 base from V and 6 bases from J, and the germline ends sit 20 bases apart. The CDR3 sequence holds 16 residues, the cysteine and phenylalanine included. CDR3 DNA is the only sequence kept; it has 48 bases, read in frame from the first base.

The treatment or condition label on this specimen signifies: allogeneic hematopoietic cell transplantation with graft depleted of TCRalphabeta T cells and CD19 B cells. The children who served as transplant recipients had been given grafts of TCRalphabeta/CD19-depleted allogeneic hematopoietic cells. This sample stems from a study of T-cell reconstitution after alpha-beta-depleted transplantation in children listed by TCRdb under 2016. Regarding the research as a whole: Using TCR repertoire profiling, the study followed T-cell immune reconstitution in a quantitative way in children after TCRalphabeta/CD19-depleted allogeneic hematopoietic cell transplantation.

Findings and caveats that apply to the study as a whole: In some patients, the high TCRbeta diversity seen at day 60 was put down to recipient T cells and intrathymic progenitors that had survived conditioning. The frequencies of hyperexpanded clones fell over the following months, and after one year, T-cell counts and TCRbeta diversity were mostly attributed to newly produced T cells. The apparently early alphabetaT-cell count recovery about two months after transplant was reportedly dependent on only several hundred rapidly expanded clones derived from non-depleted graft cells.

The sequences come from PBMCs, mostly from graft donor cells, collected 360 days after TCRalphabeta/CD19-depleted stem cell transplant. In this chain, TRBV5-1 is recombined with TRBJ2-7; the D gene is possibly TRBD1 or TRBD2, with 6 bases matching each. The sequence was collected from a male patient under 10 years old who had a stem cell transplant for acute lymphoblastic leukemia, so the T cells may come from the graft donor. The CDR3 is CASSLLSGGAKGEQYF. The nucleotides are TGCGCCAGCAGCTTGTTATCCGGGGGCGCGAAAGGCGAGCAGTACTTC.